This T cell receptor (beta chain) was observed in a study of shared clonotypes between healthy human individuals. In the source study's methods: ImmunoSEQ yielded junction-only sequences lacking quality scores, so filtering differed. Assay used: immunoSEQ multiplex PCR; TCRdb lists only in-frame clones, some missing. Clone size and the V and J calls come from that table; the DNA yielded D and trimming. Here the sample spans 450,000 to 500,000 clones, about 82% being singletons. As concerns this clone: With a far larger clone one base away, a read error is the likely cause.

Germline V gene data show CDR1 as WNHNN and CDR2 as SYGVQD (reference sequence). The CDR3 has 13 residues. With V trimmed by 6 bases and J by 1 base, 0 bases remained unmatched. This sequence originates from a woman in her forties in good health. Some clones in this sample may be carry-over from other donors' samples. This chain uses TRBV10-1 with TRBJ1-1, with 9 positions matching TRBD1. Source material: PBMCs. The CDR3 here is CASRQGANTEAFF. Written as DNA, the CDR3 is TGCGCCAGCAGACAGGGGGCGAACACTGAAGCTTTCTTT.